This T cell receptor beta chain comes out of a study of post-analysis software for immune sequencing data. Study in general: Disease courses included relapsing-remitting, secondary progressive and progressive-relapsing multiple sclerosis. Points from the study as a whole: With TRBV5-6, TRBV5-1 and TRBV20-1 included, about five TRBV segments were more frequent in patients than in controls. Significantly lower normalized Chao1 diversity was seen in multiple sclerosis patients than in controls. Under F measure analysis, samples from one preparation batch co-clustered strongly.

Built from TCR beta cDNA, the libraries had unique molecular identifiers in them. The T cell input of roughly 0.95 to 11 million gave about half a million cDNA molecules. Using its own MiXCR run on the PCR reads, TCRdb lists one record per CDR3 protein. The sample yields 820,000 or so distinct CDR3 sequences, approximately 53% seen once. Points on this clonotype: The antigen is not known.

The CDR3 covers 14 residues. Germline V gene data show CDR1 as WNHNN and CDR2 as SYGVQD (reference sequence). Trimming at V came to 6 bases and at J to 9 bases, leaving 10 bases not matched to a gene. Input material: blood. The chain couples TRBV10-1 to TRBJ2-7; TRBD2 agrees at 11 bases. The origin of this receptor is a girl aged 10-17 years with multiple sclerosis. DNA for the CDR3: TGCGCCAGCAGCGCCGGGACTAGCGGTAACGGGCAGTACTTC. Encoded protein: CASSAGTSGNGQYF.